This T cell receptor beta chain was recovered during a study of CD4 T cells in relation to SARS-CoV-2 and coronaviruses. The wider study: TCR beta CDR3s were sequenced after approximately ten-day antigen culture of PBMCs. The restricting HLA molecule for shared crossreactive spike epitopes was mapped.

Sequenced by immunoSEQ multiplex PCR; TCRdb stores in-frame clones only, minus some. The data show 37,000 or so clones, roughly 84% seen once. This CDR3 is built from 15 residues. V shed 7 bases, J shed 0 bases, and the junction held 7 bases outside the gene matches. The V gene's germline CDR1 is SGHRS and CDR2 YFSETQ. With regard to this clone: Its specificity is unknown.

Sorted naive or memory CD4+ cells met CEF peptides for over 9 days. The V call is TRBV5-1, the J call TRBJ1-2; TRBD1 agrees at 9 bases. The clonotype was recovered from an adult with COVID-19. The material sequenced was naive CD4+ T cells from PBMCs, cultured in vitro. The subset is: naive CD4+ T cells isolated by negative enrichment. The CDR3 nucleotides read TGCGCCAGCTCGTCGAGACAGGGGGCTAACTATGGCTACACCTTC. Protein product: CASSSRQGANYGYTF. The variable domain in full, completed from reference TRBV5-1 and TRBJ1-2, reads KAGVTQTPRYLIKTRGQQVTLSCSPISGHRSVSWYQQTPGQGLQFLFEYFSETQRNKGNFPGRFSGRQFSNSRSEMNVSTLELGDSALYLCASSSRQGANYGYTFGSGTRLTVV.